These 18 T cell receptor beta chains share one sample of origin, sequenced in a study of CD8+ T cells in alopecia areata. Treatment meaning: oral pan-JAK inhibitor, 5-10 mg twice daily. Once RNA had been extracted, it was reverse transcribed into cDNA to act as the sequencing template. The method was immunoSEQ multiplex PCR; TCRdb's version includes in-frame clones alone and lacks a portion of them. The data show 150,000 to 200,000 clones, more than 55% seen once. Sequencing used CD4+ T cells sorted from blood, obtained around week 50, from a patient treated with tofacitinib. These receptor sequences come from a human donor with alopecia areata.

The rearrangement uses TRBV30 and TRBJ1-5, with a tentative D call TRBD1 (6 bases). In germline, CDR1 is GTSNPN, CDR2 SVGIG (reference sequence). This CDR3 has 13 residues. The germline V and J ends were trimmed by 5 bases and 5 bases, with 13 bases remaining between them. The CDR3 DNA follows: TGTGCCTGGGCCTCAGGGGCGGATCAGCCCCAGCATTTT. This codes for CAWASGADQPQHF.

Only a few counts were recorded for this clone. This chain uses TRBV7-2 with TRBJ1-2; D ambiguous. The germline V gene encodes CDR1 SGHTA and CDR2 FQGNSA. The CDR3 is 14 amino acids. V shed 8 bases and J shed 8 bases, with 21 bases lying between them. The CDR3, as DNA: TGTGCCAGCTCCTCCGGCGCGGCGGGAGTAGGCTACACCTTC. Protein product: CASSSGAAGVGYTF.

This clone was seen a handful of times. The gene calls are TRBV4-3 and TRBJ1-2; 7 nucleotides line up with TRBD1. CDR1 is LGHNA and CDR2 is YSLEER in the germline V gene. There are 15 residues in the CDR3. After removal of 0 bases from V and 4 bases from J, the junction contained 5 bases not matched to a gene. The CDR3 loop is CASSQDPGQSYGYTF. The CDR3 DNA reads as TGCGCCAGCAGCCAAGACCCGGGACAGAGCTATGGCTACACCTTC.

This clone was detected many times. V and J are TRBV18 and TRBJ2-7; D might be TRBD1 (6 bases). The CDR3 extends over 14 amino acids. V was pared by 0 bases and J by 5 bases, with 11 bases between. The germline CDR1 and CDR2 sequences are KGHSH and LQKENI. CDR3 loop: CASSPPGQYHEQYF. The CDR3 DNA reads TGTGCCAGCTCACCACCCGGACAGTACCACGAGCAGTACTTC.

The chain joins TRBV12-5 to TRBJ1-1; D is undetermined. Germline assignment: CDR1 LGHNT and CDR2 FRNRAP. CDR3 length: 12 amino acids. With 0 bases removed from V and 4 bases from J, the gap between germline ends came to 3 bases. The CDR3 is CASGLVGTEAFF. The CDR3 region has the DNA TGTGCTAGTGGTTTGGTAGGCACTGAAGCTTTCTTT.

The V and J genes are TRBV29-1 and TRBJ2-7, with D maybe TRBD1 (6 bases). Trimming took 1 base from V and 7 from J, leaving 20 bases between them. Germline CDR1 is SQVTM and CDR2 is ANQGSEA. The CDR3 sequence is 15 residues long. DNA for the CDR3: TGCAGCGTTGAAGCCCAGGGGAACAACCCGAAGGAGCAGTACTTC. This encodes CSVEAQGNNPKEQYF.

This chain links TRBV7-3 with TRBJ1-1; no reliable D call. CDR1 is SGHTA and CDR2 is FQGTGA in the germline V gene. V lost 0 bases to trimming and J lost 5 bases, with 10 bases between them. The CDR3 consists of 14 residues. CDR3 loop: CASSLTKGLTEAFF. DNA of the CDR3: TGTGCCAGCAGCTTAACTAAGGGCCTTACTGAAGCTTTCTTT.

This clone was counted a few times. The CDR3 DNA reads as TGCAGCGTTGGGGGGCCTAACACTGAAGCTTTCTTT. It translates to CSVGGPNTEAFF. The chain is built from TRBV29-1 and TRBJ1-1; D possibly corresponds to TRBD1 (6 bases). The CDR3 is 12 amino acids. Germline CDR1 and CDR2: SQVTM and ANQGSEA. Deletions cut 4 bases from V and 2 bases from J, with 8 bases between.

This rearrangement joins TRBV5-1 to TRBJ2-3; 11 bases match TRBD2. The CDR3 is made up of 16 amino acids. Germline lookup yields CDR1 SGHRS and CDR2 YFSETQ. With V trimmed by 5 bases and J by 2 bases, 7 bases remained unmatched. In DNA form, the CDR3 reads TGCGCCAGCAGACTTACTAGCGGGGGATACACAGATACGCAGTATTTT. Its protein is CASRLTSGGYTDTQYF.

The chain's CDR3 is CSAAMNTEAFF. CDR3 DNA: TGCAGCGCCGCCATGAACACTGAAGCTTTCTTT. The rearrangement uses TRBV29-1 and TRBJ1-1; D ambiguous. Germline V gives CDR1 SQVTM, CDR2 ANQGSEA. CDR3 length: 11 residues. V was shortened by 7 bases and J by 0 bases, with 6 bases between the two germline ends. Complete variable domain (other parts from reference TRBV29-1 and TRBJ1-1): SAVISQKPSRDICQRGTSLTIQCQVDSQVTMMFWYRQQPGQSLTLIATANQGSEATYESGFVIDKFPISRPNLTFSTLTVSNMSPEDSSIYLCSAAMNTEAFFGQGTRLTVV.

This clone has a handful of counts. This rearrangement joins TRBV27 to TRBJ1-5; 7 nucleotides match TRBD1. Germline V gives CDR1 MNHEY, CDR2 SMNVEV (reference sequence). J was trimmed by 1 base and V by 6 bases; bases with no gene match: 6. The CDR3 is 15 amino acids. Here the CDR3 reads CASRRTGGSNQPQHF. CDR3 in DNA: TGTGCCAGCAGAAGGACAGGTGGAAGCAATCAGCCCCAGCATTTT.

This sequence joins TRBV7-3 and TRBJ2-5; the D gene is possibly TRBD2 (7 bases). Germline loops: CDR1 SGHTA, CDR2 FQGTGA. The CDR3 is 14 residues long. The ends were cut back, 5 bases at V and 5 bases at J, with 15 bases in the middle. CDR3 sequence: CASSVSGGTETQYF. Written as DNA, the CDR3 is TGTGCCAGCAGCGTATCGGGGGGCACGGAGACCCAGTACTTC.

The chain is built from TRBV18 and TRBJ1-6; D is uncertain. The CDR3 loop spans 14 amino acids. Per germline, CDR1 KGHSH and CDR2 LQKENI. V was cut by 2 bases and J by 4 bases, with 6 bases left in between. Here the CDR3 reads CASSPKEYNSPLHF. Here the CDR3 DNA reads TGTGCCAGCTCACCAAAAGAGTATAATTCACCCCTCCACTTT.

CDR3 DNA: TGCGCCAGCAGCACAGGGGAAGGGGAGCTGTTTTTT. As protein: CASSTGEGELFF. V and J are TRBV5-1 and TRBJ2-2; 7 bases map to TRBD1. Germline CDR1 SGHRS, CDR2 YFSETQ. The trim removed 4 bases at V and 8 bases at J, leaving 2 bases unmatched. The CDR3 runs 12 residues.

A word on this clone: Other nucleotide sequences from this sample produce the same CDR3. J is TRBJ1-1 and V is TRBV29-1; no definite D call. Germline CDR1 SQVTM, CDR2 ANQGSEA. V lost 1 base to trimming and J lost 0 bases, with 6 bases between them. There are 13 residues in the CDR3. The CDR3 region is CSVEGKMNTEAFF. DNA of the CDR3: TGCAGCGTTGAAGGCAAAATGAACACTGAAGCTTTCTTT. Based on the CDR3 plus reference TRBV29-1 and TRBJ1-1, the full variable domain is SAVISQKPSRDICQRGTSLTIQCQVDSQVTMMFWYRQQPGQSLTLIATANQGSEATYESGFVIDKFPISRPNLTFSTLTVSNMSPEDSSIYLCSVEGKMNTEAFFGQGTRLTVV.

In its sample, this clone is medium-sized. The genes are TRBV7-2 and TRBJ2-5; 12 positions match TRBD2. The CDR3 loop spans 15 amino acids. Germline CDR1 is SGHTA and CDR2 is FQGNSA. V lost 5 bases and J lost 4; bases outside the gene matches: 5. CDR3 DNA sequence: TGTGCCAGCAGCCCCGGACTAGCGGGGAGAGAGACCCAGTACTTC. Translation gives CASSPGLAGRETQYF.

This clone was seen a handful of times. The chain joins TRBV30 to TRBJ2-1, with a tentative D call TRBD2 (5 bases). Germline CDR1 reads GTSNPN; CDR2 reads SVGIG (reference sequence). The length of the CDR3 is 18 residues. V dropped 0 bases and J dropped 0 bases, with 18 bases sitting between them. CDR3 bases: TGTGCCTGGAGTGTAGGGCCCCTGCGGGCCAGCTCCTACAATGAGCAGTTCTTC. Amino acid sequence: CAWSVGPLRASSYNEQFF.

The CDR3 DNA follows: TGTGCCAGCAGCTTGGACTCCAGGACCAGTGAGCAGTTCTTC. Translating it yields CASSLDSRTSEQFF. V is TRBV5-4 and J is TRBJ2-1; no clear D. The V gene lost 0 bases and the J gene lost 9 bases, with 13 bases spanning the gap. The CDR3 covers 14 residues. CDR1 is SGHNT and CDR2 is YYREEE in the germline V gene (reference sequence).